This T cell receptor (beta chain) was sequenced during a study of siplizumab effects on memory and regulatory T cells. Regarding the study as a whole: No functional test confirmed suppression by proliferating siplizumab-culture Tregs. There were only a minor fraction of alloreactive clones that mapped to unstimulated subsets.

V shed 5 bases and J shed 4 bases, with 8 bases lying between them. This CDR3 is built from 12 residues. The germline V gene has CDR1 MNHNS and CDR2 SASEGT. Produced via immunoSEQ multiplex PCR; TCRdb's table is partial and in-frame only. Of about 110,000 clones listed, about 90% are singletons. Remarks on this clone: The antigen is undetermined.

This sequence joins TRBV6-1 and TRBJ1-2; D ambiguous. Input material: Tregs sorted from blood. The TCR comes from a human donor in good health. The CDR3 DNA reads TGTGCCAGCAGTAACGACCTCTATGGCTACACCTTC. This sequence encodes CASSNDLYGYTF.